One and the same sample provided the 23 T cell receptor beta chains below, sequenced in a study of shared clonotypes between healthy human individuals. TCRdb keeps only in-frame clones here, not all; method: immunoSEQ multiplex PCR. The sample lists around 95,000 clones, 67% seen once, with roughly 40% in the top ten. Sequenced sample: memory CD8+ T cells sorted from blood. The sample's subset: CD45RO+ cells pooled with CCR7-negative TemRA cells. The receptors come from a young man in good health.

The V gene is TRBV19, the J gene TRBJ2-7; D possibly corresponds to TRBD1 (6 bases). CDR3 length: 15 amino acids. Germline loops: CDR1 LNHDA, CDR2 SQIVND (reference sequence). Trimming shortened V by 5 bases and J by 3 bases, and 17 bases separated the two germline ends. The CDR3 reads CASSPKPTGNYEQYF. CDR3 in DNA: TGTGCCAGTAGTCCCAAGCCTACAGGGAACTACGAGCAGTACTTC.

The chain is built from TRBV18 and TRBJ2-2, with TRBD1 as a possible D gene (6 bases). Germline V CDR1 and CDR2: KGHSH, LQKENI. V was clipped by 4 bases and J by 1 base, with 19 bases between them. The CDR3 has 18 amino acids. CDR3 in amino acids: CASSQRSTGWLNTGELFF. CDR3 coding DNA: TGTGCCAGCTCACAACGATCGACAGGATGGTTGAACACCGGGGAGCTGTTTTTT.

This chain uses TRBV27 with TRBJ2-1, with TRBD2 identical over 11 bases. The CDR3 has 14 residues. The J segment lost 7 bases and the V segment lost 6 bases, leaving 5 bases of the junction unmatched. Germline V gene sequence: CDR1 MNHEY, CDR2 SMNVEV (reference sequence). CDR3 bases: TGTGCCAGCAGACATAGCGGGAGGGTTAATGAGCAGTTCTTC. This translates into CASRHSGRVNEQFF.

This sequence joins TRBV15 and TRBJ2-5, with a tentative D call TRBD2 (5 bases). The germline gives CDR1 LNHNV, CDR2 YYDKDF (reference sequence). Trimming cost V 3 bases and J 3 bases, with 14 bases left between them. The CDR3 is 15 residues long. CDR3 in amino acids: CATSRDPGTEETQYF. The CDR3 coding sequence is TGTGCCACCAGCAGGGACCCGGGAACGGAAGAGACCCAGTACTTC.

The chain has TRBV29-1 and TRBJ2-5, with TRBD1 matching 7 bases. The J segment lost 5 bases and the V segment lost 4 bases, leaving 7 bases of the junction unmatched. The CDR3 length is 13 residues. The germline CDR1 and CDR2 sequences are SQVTM and ANQGSEA. The CDR3 protein is CSVVEQGSETQYF. The DNA for the CDR3 is TGCAGCGTTGTGGAACAGGGGTCGGAGACCCAGTACTTC.

This clone has a handful of counts. The rearrangement joins TRBV2 to TRBJ1-1; 8 bases are shared with TRBD1. CDR3 length: 14 residues. V trimming: 6 bases; J trimming: 1 base; junction bases outside the gene matches: 4. Germline loops: CDR1 SNHLY, CDR2 FYNNEI. CDR3 in DNA: TGTGCCAGCAGCGACAGGGGCGGGAACACTGAAGCTTTCTTT. Its protein is CASSDRGGNTEAFF. Combining the CDR3 with reference TRBV2 and TRBJ1-1 gives the whole variable domain EPEVTQTPSHQVTQMGQEVILRCVPISNHLYFYWYRQILGQKVEFLVSFYNNEISEKSEIFDDQFSVERPDGSNFTLKIRSTKLEDSAMYFCASSDRGGNTEAFFGQGTRLTVV.

The chain links TRBV7-9 to TRBJ2-3; 9 bases fit TRBD2. Germline V CDR1 and CDR2: SEHNR, FQNEAQ (reference sequence). Germline trimming cut 5 bases from V and 0 bases from J; bases unmatched to any gene: 3. The CDR3 extends over 15 amino acids. This CDR3 reads CASSILAGSTDTQYF. In nucleotides, the CDR3 is TGTGCCAGCAGCATCCTAGCGGGAAGCACAGATACGCAGTATTTT.

The sample holds a few counts of this clone. The rearrangement joins TRBV27 to TRBJ1-5; D is possibly TRBD1 (5 bases). CDR3 length: 15 amino acids. V was clipped by 5 bases and J by 3 bases, with 14 bases between them. From germline, CDR1 is MNHEY and CDR2 SMNVEV (reference sequence). The CDR3 loop reads CASSQRGRTNQPQHF. CDR3 DNA: TGTGCCAGCAGTCAAAGGGGACGGACCAATCAGCCCCAGCATTTT.

The chain combines TRBV7-9 with TRBJ2-2, with D maybe TRBD2 (5 bases). The CDR3 has 16 amino acids. Germline assignment: CDR1 SEHNR and CDR2 FQNEAQ (reference sequence). The V gene lost 1 base and the J gene lost 4 bases, with 13 bases spanning the gap. This chain's CDR3 is CASSLDLVEGTGELFF. Here the CDR3 DNA reads TGTGCCAGCAGCTTAGATCTAGTCGAGGGCACCGGGGAGCTGTTTTTT.

This clone came up a few times. The chain recombines TRBV27 with TRBJ1-5; D is perhaps TRBD1 (5 bases). The CDR3 extends over 14 amino acids. The germline V and J ends were trimmed by 1 base and 4 bases, with 8 bases remaining between them. Germline CDR1 is MNHEY and CDR2 is SMNVEV (reference sequence). The CDR3 nucleotides read TGTGCCAGCAGTTTATTCAGGGTTAATCAGCCCCAGCATTTT. Its translation: CASSLFRVNQPQHF.

The chain has TRBV7-2 and TRBJ2-7; possibly TRBD1 or TRBD2 for D (5 bases each). The length of the CDR3 is 15 residues. Germline V lookup: CDR1 SGHTA, CDR2 FQGNSA. Trimming pared 1 base from V and 3 bases from J, leaving 13 bases between. CDR3 sequence reads: CASSLVLGRDYEQYF. CDR3 coding DNA: TGTGCCAGCAGCTTAGTCTTGGGACGGGACTACGAGCAGTACTTC.

The rearrangement links TRBV9 to TRBJ2-1; 12 bases align to TRBD2. Germline V gene sequence: CDR1 SGDLS, CDR2 YYNGEE. The CDR3 is 16 amino acids. Trimming took 1 base from V and 4 from J; bases not matched to a gene: 3. In DNA, the CDR3 is TGTGCCAGCAGCGTACCTCTAGCGGGAGGGTACAATGAGCAGTTCTTC. Protein product: CASSVPLAGGYNEQFF.

A word on this clone: A much larger clone differs by one base, so this may be a read error. Other DNA sequences of this sample code for an identical CDR3. The CDR3 spells CASSLAGGTYEQYF. The CDR3 DNA is TGTGCCAGCAGCTTAGCGGGAGGTACTTACGAGCAGTACTTC. The J gene is TRBJ2-7, the V gene TRBV11-2; TRBD2 agrees at 7 bases. V trimming: 1 base; J trimming: 4 bases; junction bases outside the gene matches: 4. Per germline, CDR1 SGHAT and CDR2 FQNNGV. The CDR3 has 14 residues.

This clone was observed many times. The J gene is TRBJ1-4, the V gene TRBV9; no definite D call. The CDR3 extends over 17 amino acids. V was shortened by 0 bases and J by 5 bases, with 17 bases between the two germline ends. Germline CDR1 is SGDLS and CDR2 is YYNGEE. In DNA form, the CDR3 reads TGTGCCAGCAGCGTAGGGGATTGGGGTTCTGAAAATGAAAAACTGTTTTTT. It is translated as CASSVGDWGSENEKLFF.

Note on this clone: This CDR3 is also generated by other DNA sequences in the sample. The V gene is TRBV9, the J gene TRBJ2-1; 10 bases match TRBD1. From germline, CDR1 is SGDLS and CDR2 YYNGEE. CDR3 length: 15 amino acids. V dropped 0 bases and J dropped 7; count of bases not matched to a gene: 4. CDR3 amino acids: CASSVEGTGVNEQFF. The DNA for the CDR3 is TGTGCCAGCAGCGTAGAGGGGACAGGGGTGAATGAGCAGTTCTTC.

V gene TRBV10-3 combines with J gene TRBJ2-7, with D possibly matching TRBD1 (7 bases). Germline V CDR1 and CDR2: ENHRY, SYGVKD. The V end was cut by 6 bases, the J end by 3 bases, with 15 bases between. The CDR3 spans 14 residues. In DNA, the CDR3 is TGTGCCATCAGACCACGGCAGGGGGGCTACGAGCAGTACTTC. Its translation: CAIRPRQGGYEQYF.

This chain links TRBV7-2 with TRBJ1-2; D not certain. Germline V CDR1 and CDR2: SGHTA, FQGNSA. The CDR3 is 13 amino acids. V was pared by 3 bases and J by 6 bases, with 11 bases between. CDR3 loop: CASSLWTVDGYTF. The CDR3 bases are TGTGCCAGCAGCTTGTGGACCGTTGATGGCTACACCTTC.

The chain joins TRBV6-1 to TRBJ2-2; 8 bases line up with TRBD1. J was trimmed by 5 bases and V by 7 bases; bases with no gene match: 9. CDR3 length equals 15 residues. Germline-derived CDR1 and CDR2 are MNHNS and SASEGT. The CDR3 here is CASKTGQGETGELFF. CDR3 nucleotides: TGTGCCAGCAAAACCGGACAGGGTGAGACCGGGGAGCTGTTTTTT.

DNA for the CDR3: TGTGCCAGCAGCTACAGGGGCAACTCCTACAATGAGCAGTTCTTC. Residues: CASSYRGNSYNEQFF. This sequence joins TRBV7-2 and TRBJ2-1, with 7 positions matching TRBD1. The germline V gene encodes CDR1 SGHTA and CDR2 FQGNSA. V gave up 4 bases and J gave up 0 bases; unmatched junction bases: 3. The CDR3 covers 15 residues.

This clone was detected only a few times. The J gene is TRBJ1-1, the V gene TRBV28; 7 nucleotides align to TRBD1. CDR3 length: 11 residues. After removal of 7 bases from V and 6 bases from J, the junction contained 2 bases not matched to a gene. From germline, CDR1 is MDHEN and CDR2 SYDVKM. The CDR3 DNA reads TGTGCCAGCAAGGGGGCTTCTGAAGCTTTCTTT. Its translation is CASKGASEAFF.

This clone was recorded a few times. The V gene is TRBV4-3, the J gene TRBJ1-1; D remains unclear. Trimming shortened V by 0 bases and J by 0 bases, and 8 bases separated the two germline ends. The CDR3 is 15 amino acids. CDR1 LGHNA and CDR2 YSLEER come from the germline V gene. CDR3 sequence: CASSQDRGMNTEAFF. CDR3 DNA sequence: TGCGCCAGCAGCCAAGATCGAGGCATGAACACTGAAGCTTTCTTT.

The chain recombines TRBV7-2 with TRBJ2-7, with 8 bases lining up with TRBD2. Germline CDR1 reads SGHTA; CDR2 reads FQGNSA. V trimming: 5 bases; J trimming: 7 bases; junction bases outside the gene matches: 7. The CDR3 sequence is 13 residues long. CDR3 residues: CASSLGGDWEQYF. CDR3 sequence (DNA): TGTGCCAGCAGCCTCGGGGGGGATTGGGAGCAGTACTTC.

On this clone: A much larger clone differs from this one at a single base, so this may be a read error. The sample has other DNA sequences that encode this CDR3 too. The chain employs TRBV7-9 and TRBJ2-2, with 14 bases that match TRBD2. CDR1 and CDR2 from the germline V gene are SEHNR and FQNEAQ (reference sequence). The CDR3 extends over 16 amino acids. The junction had 4 bases not matched to a gene; V was cut back by 6 bases and J by 4 bases. CDR3 loop: CASRPGLAGGTGELFF. The CDR3 DNA is TGTGCCAGCAGACCCGGACTAGCGGGAGGCACCGGGGAGCTGTTTTTT.